Sequencing of this T cell receptor beta chain was carried out in a study of cytotoxic CD8 clonotypes in ibrutinib-treated CLL. Study information: Average yields of roughly 260,000 productive templates and tens of thousands of productive rearrangements characterized the samples. General study points: The clonality rise at ibrutinib response reflected private clonotype expansion. Elevated clonality accompanied ibrutinib response, with a return toward baseline values at progression.

With regard to this clone: Its antigen is currently unknown.

Investigators sourced about 2 micrograms of genomic DNA from cryopreserved PBMCs for TCR beta libraries. Profiled with immunoSEQ multiplex PCR; TCRdb holds only in-frame clones, not every one. The sample includes under 200,000 clones, 84% of them seen just once. Trimming took off 0 bases at V and 1 base at J, with 7 bases between the two ends. The CDR3 is made up of 14 amino acids. Germline V gene lookup returns CDR1 SGDLS and CDR2 YYNGEE. Source: PBMCs, taken after 24 months of ibrutinib treatment. The genes are TRBV9 and TRBJ1-1, with D unclear. This clonotype originated in a human donor with chronic lymphocytic leukemia. CDR3 nucleotide sequence: TGTGCCAGCAGCGTAGTTTCTGGGAACACTGAAGCTTTCTTT. As protein: CASSVVSGNTEAFF.